This T cell receptor (beta chain) was obtained from a study of T cells in Graves' hyperthyroidism and ophthalmopathy. Germline CDR1 and CDR2: MDHEN and SYDVKM. Trimming cost V 8 bases and J 9 bases, with 13 bases left between them. This CDR3 has 12 residues. Ten or more counts support this clonotype. What was amplified from RNA transcripts were TCR beta CDR3 regions. The study used the HTBI primer set for a first-round RT-PCR of the TCR CDR3. TCRdb passed the multiplex PCR reads through MiXCR, listing each CDR3 protein once. The sample holds 370,000 or so distinct CDR3 sequences, roughly 14% seen once.

The sequence was obtained from a man between 25 and 39 years old with Graves' hyperthyroidism that later progressed to Graves' ophthalmopathy. Sequences were obtained from blood. The chain couples TRBV28 to TRBJ2-2; unclear D gene. The DNA of the CDR3 is TGTGCCAGCCTAAAACTGGGTCGGGAGCTGTTTTTT. Translation: CASLKLGRELFF.